Shown below are 30 T cell receptor beta chains from a single sample sequenced in a study of T cells after yellow fever vaccination (dated by TCRdb to the late 2010s). The library was built by means of 5' RACE. This sample was sequenced with an Illumina HiSeq 2500. TCRdb ran its own pipeline on the public reads, namely fastp trimming at Q25 and MiXCR clone calling, and kept in-frame beta chains. Rows with a matching CDR3 protein are joined into one entry that keeps the most common DNA and genes. The sample profile shows roughly 26,000 distinct CDR3 sequences; approximately 5% of them were found once. Clones ranked in the top ten supply 10% to 15% of the sample. The sample's treatment or condition label, in plain terms: live attenuated yellow fever vaccine strain. Material: PBMCs, either bulk or a sorted T-cell subset (CD4+, CD8+, memory, or dextramer-sorted; not recorded which), obtained 15 days after the yellow fever booster vaccination. The receptors derive from a man aged 25-45 years who received the YFV17D yellow fever vaccine.

This clonotype is judged medium-sized. The chain has TRBV29-1 and TRBJ2-7; D could derive from TRBD1 or TRBD2 (5 bases each). Germline CDR1 and CDR2: SQVTM and ANQGSEA. The CDR3 is made up of 13 amino acids. With 3 bases removed from V and 7 bases from J, the gap between germline ends came to 16 bases. Here the CDR3 reads CSVEAGTLYEQYF. CDR3 in DNA: TGCAGCGTTGAGGCAGGGACCCTTTATGAGCAGTACTTC.

Many counts were recorded for this clonotype. V is TRBV14 and J is TRBJ2-7; D may be TRBD1 (5 bases). Trimming removed 0 bases from V and 12 bases from J, with 15 bases in between. Germline assignment: CDR1 SGHDN and CDR2 FVKESK. The CDR3 has 13 residues. CDR3 amino acids: CASSQDFIGQRYF. CDR3 DNA: TGTGCCAGCAGCCAAGATTTTATAGGACAAAGGTACTTC.

This clonotype has ten or more counts. The chain has TRBV5-1 and TRBJ1-2; no firm D call. This CDR3 is built from 14 residues. The V gene lost 2 bases and the J gene lost 2 bases, with 10 bases spanning the gap. Germline CDR1 SGHRS, CDR2 YFSETQ. The CDR3 sequence is CASSLATTNYGYTF. As DNA, the CDR3 is TGCGCCAGCAGCTTAGCCACTACAAACTATGGCTACACCTTC.

This clonotype showed up many times. The chain joins TRBV3-1 to TRBJ2-1; 11 bases are a match to TRBD2. This CDR3 has 22 amino acids. The J segment lost 7 bases and the V segment lost 0 bases, leaving 23 bases of the junction unmatched. From germline, CDR1 is LGHDT and CDR2 YNNKEL (reference sequence). The CDR3 region is CASSQDPSGRSRLGRASNEQFF. CDR3 coding DNA: TGTGCCAGCAGCCAAGACCCTAGCGGGAGGTCGAGGTTGGGACGGGCTTCAAATGAGCAGTTCTTC.

In this sample, this clonotype turned up many times. The chain uses TRBV2 and TRBJ2-1; perhaps TRBD1 as D (6 bases). V shed 5 bases and J shed 8 bases, with 19 bases lying between them. The CDR3 runs 15 residues. The germline V gene encodes CDR1 SNHLY and CDR2 FYNNEI. The CDR3: CASSLDRFFADEQFF. CDR3 nucleotide sequence: TGTGCCAGCAGTCTCGACAGGTTCTTCGCGGATGAGCAGTTCTTC.

This clonotype was seen at least ten times. The chain links TRBV9 to TRBJ2-3, with D perhaps being TRBD1 or TRBD2 (5 bases each). The V and J ends lost 0 bases and 0 bases respectively, with 11 bases between them. The germline gives CDR1 SGDLS, CDR2 YYNGEE. This CDR3 spans 16 amino acids. The CDR3 here is CASSVAPRESTDTQYF. Written as DNA, the CDR3 is TGTGCCAGCAGCGTAGCGCCCAGGGAGAGCACAGATACGCAGTATTTT.

This clonotype has ten or more counts. The gene calls are TRBV3-1 and TRBJ2-2, with D tentatively TRBD1 (5 bases). The germline gives CDR1 LGHDT, CDR2 YNNKEL (reference sequence). The V end lost 1 base, the J end lost 4 bases, and 10 bases lay between the germline ends. The CDR3 runs to 15 residues. The CDR3 bases are TGTGCCAGCAGCCAAGGGGGCATAGGCACCGGGGAGCTGTTTTTT. This codes for CASSQGGIGTGELFF.

This clonotype was recorded many times. The rearrangement links TRBV15 to TRBJ2-5; the D call may be TRBD1 or TRBD2 (6 bases each). The germline V and J ends were trimmed by 3 bases and 5 bases, with 13 bases remaining between them. CDR3 size: 14 residues. Germline CDR1 LNHNV, CDR2 YYDKDF (reference sequence). The CDR3 region is CATSRNGGMETQYF. DNA for the CDR3: TGTGCCACCAGCAGGAACGGGGGCATGGAGACCCAGTACTTC.

This clonotype was recorded many times. The chain combines TRBV10-3 with TRBJ2-3, with TRBD2 as a possible D gene (6 bases). Trimming removed 4 bases from V and 7 bases from J, with 21 bases in between. The CDR3 sequence is 16 residues long. Looked up from germline, CDR1 is ENHRY and CDR2 is SYGVKD. The CDR3 region is CAISAGSPHELNTQYF. For the CDR3, the DNA is TGTGCCATCAGTGCCGGGAGTCCACATGAATTGAATACGCAGTATTTT.

This clonotype was seen ten or more times. The chain links TRBV12-3 or TRBV12-4 to TRBJ1-5; D is ambiguous. Deletions cut 6 bases from V and 4 bases from J, with 19 bases between. The length of the CDR3 is 16 residues. The CDR3 nucleotides are TGTGCCAGCAGCTACTCATTCGGCGGGAAGAATCAGCCCCAGCATTTT. Translated, it gives CASSYSFGGKNQPQHF.

This clonotype was detected ten times or more. The chain employs TRBV12-3 or TRBV12-4 and TRBJ2-7; D may be TRBD2 (5 bases). The CDR3 runs 15 residues. V lost 6 bases and J 5 bases, leaving 20 bases between the germline ends. DNA for the CDR3: TGTGCCAGCAGACCTACAAGCGGCCCAAGGAACGAGCAGTACTTC. Translating gives CASRPTSGPRNEQYF.

This clonotype showed up many times. The chain couples TRBV18 to TRBJ1-3; D is perhaps TRBD1 (6 bases). V was trimmed by 3 bases and J by 0 bases, leaving 12 bases between them. Germline V gives CDR1 KGHSH, CDR2 LQKENI. CDR3 size: 16 residues. The CDR3 bases are TGTGCCAGCTCACCCGCGACAGGTAGCTCTGGAAACACCATATATTTT. Translating it yields CASSPATGSSGNTIYF.

In this sample, this clonotype turned up many times. The genes are TRBV4-3 and TRBJ2-5, with 9 nucleotides matching TRBD1. V was clipped by 0 bases and J by 7 bases; unmatched bases: 9. The CDR3 extends over 16 amino acids. Germline CDR1 is LGHNA and CDR2 is YSLEER. In DNA form, the CDR3 reads TGCGCCAGCAGCCAAGATGCCCGAGGACAGGGGCCGACCCAGTACTTC. It encodes CASSQDARGQGPTQYF.

This clonotype has ten or more counts. The CDR3 DNA sequence: TGCAGTGCTAGAGATGGGGGGCCTTCTGGAAATGAGCAGTTCTTC. Translated, it gives CSARDGGPSGNEQFF. The V gene is TRBV20-1, the J gene TRBJ2-1; D may be TRBD1 or TRBD2 (6 bases each). CDR3 length: 15 residues. Germline loops: CDR1 DFQATT, CDR2 SNEGSKA (reference sequence). Trimming stripped 0 bases from V and 7 bases from J, with 16 bases between.

This clonotype was seen ten or more times. This chain joins TRBV20-1 and TRBJ1-1; no reliable D call. In germline, CDR1 is DFQATT, CDR2 SNEGSKA (reference sequence). V lost 1 base and J 2 bases, leaving 11 bases between the germline ends. The CDR3 extends over 14 amino acids. CDR3 protein: CSARATEGNTEAFF. DNA for the CDR3: TGCAGTGCTAGAGCAACCGAAGGAAACACTGAAGCTTTCTTT.

This clonotype was recorded many times. This chain connects TRBV20-1 to TRBJ1-5; D might be TRBD1 (5 bases). Trimming cost V 7 bases and J 0 bases, with 10 bases left between them. Germline values: CDR1 DFQATT, CDR2 SNEGSKA (reference sequence). This CDR3 has 13 amino acids. CDR3 sequence reads: CSGTRDSNQPQHF. The DNA of the CDR3 is TGCAGTGGTACCAGGGATAGCAATCAGCCCCAGCATTTT.

This clonotype was observed many times. The V gene is TRBV20-1, the J gene TRBJ1-5; TRBD1 is a possible D gene (5 bases). The CDR3 consists of 16 residues. Germline values: CDR1 DFQATT, CDR2 SNEGSKA (reference sequence). Trimming took 5 bases from V and 2 from J, leaving 19 bases between them. The CDR3 sequence: CSAPDSPRRGNQPQHF. The CDR3 DNA reads as TGCAGTGCTCCCGACAGTCCCCGCCGTGGCAATCAGCCCCAGCATTTT.

This rearrangement joins TRBV29-1 to TRBJ2-7; possible D gene TRBD2, 6 bases. The CDR3 spans 12 residues. Between the trimmed V and J ends, which lost 4 bases and 2 bases, there was a span of 9 bases. The V gene's germline CDR1 is SQVTM and CDR2 ANQGSEA. CDR3 in amino acids: CSVGGNTYEQYF. The CDR3 region has the DNA TGCAGCGTTGGCGGGAACACCTACGAGCAGTACTTC.

This clonotype occurred many times. The chain recombines TRBV24-1 with TRBJ2-2; the match to TRBD2 covers 8 bases. V lost 7 bases to trimming and J lost 3 bases; unmatched junction nucleotides: 6. Germline assignment: CDR1 KGHDR and CDR2 SFDVKD. The CDR3 contains 15 residues. This chain's CDR3 is CATRSGSRDTGELFF. The CDR3 coding sequence is TGTGCCACCAGGAGCGGGAGCCGGGACACCGGGGAGCTGTTTTTT.

This clonotype occurred many times. The chain uses TRBV7-9 and TRBJ1-2; 7 nucleotides line up with TRBD1. Per germline, CDR1 SEHNR and CDR2 FQNEAQ (reference sequence). The CDR3 totals 13 residues. The ends lost 6 bases at V and 5 bases at J; junction bases unmatched: 6. For the CDR3, the DNA is TGTGCCAGCAGTTTACAACAGGGGTATGGCTACACCTTC. Amino acids: CASSLQQGYGYTF.

This clonotype was recorded at least ten times. CDR3 nucleotide sequence: TGTGCCACCAGTGACTATGGACAGGGAGGTGATGAGCAGTTCTTC. Its translation: CATSDYGQGGDEQFF. The chain combines TRBV24-1 with TRBJ2-1; 8 bases are a match to TRBD1. V shed 4 bases, J shed 8 bases, and the junction held 9 bases outside the gene matches. Germline assignment: CDR1 KGHDR and CDR2 SFDVKD. This CDR3 comprises 15 residues.

V is TRBV10-3 and J is TRBJ2-7, with no clear D. This CDR3 has 13 amino acids. V was clipped by 5 bases and J by 3 bases, with 11 bases between them. Germline V gene data show CDR1 as ENHRY and CDR2 as SYGVKD. In DNA form, the CDR3 reads TGTGCCATCAGTACTGCGGACGGCTACGAGCAGTACTTC. Translation gives CAISTADGYEQYF.

This clonotype was seen repeatedly, ten times or more. This chain links TRBV11-2 with TRBJ2-1, with 10 bases identical to TRBD2. Per germline, CDR1 SGHAT and CDR2 FQNNGV. The CDR3 contains 18 residues. V lost 4 bases, J lost 10 bases, and 19 bases stayed unmatched. CDR3 protein: CASSSTSSTSGSLREQFF. The CDR3 coding sequence is TGTGCCAGCAGCTCCACCTCGTCGACTAGCGGGTCCCTTCGGGAGCAGTTCTTC.

There are many counts of this clonotype. The CDR3 coding sequence is TGTGCCAGCAGCTTAATATCACTAGGACTAGCGGGTACCCGGGATACGCAGTATTTT. It encodes CASSLISLGLAGTRDTQYF. V and J are TRBV11-2 and TRBJ2-3; TRBD2 aligns across 11 bases. The CDR3 is 19 residues long. V shed 2 bases and J 6 bases; nucleotides not matched to a gene: 16. Germline CDR1 is SGHAT and CDR2 is FQNNGV.

This clonotype was recorded at least ten times. The chain is built from TRBV18 and TRBJ1-5, with D possibly being TRBD1 (6 bases). In germline, CDR1 is KGHSH, CDR2 LQKENI. The CDR3 length is 15 residues. Trimming left V 2 bases short and J 2 bases short, with 10 bases between. The DNA of the CDR3 is TGTGCCAGCTCACCAGAGGCAGGGGGCAATCAGCCCCAGCATTTT. Translation gives CASSPEAGGNQPQHF.

Note on this clonotype: Being one base from a much bigger clone, this may be a read error. The rearrangement links TRBV12-3 or TRBV12-4 to TRBJ2-4, with TRBD2 matching over 7 bases. There are 13 residues in the CDR3. Here the CDR3 reads CDSSFGREGIQYF. As DNA, the CDR3 is TGTGACAGCAGTTTTGGCAGGGAGGGGATTCAGTACTTC.

There are many counts of this clonotype. V usage is TRBV11-2 and J usage is TRBJ1-2; D is undetermined. Germline-derived CDR1 and CDR2 are SGHAT and FQNNGV. This CDR3 contains 15 residues. Trimming shortened V by 0 bases and J by 0 bases, and 8 bases separated the two germline ends. Here the CDR3 reads CASSLEGSTNYGYTF. The CDR3 DNA sequence: TGTGCCAGCAGCTTAGAGGGGAGTACTAACTATGGCTACACCTTC. Based on the CDR3 plus reference TRBV11-2 and TRBJ1-2, the full variable domain is EAGVAQSPRYKIIEKRQSVAFWCNPISGHATLYWYQQILGQGPKLLIQFQNNGVVDDSQLPKDRFSAERLKGVDSTLKIQPAKLEDSAVYLCASSLEGSTNYGYTFGSGTRLTVV.

This clonotype was seen many times. CDR3 protein: CASSDTGRGQETQYF. Written as DNA, the CDR3 is TGTGCCAGCAGTGATACCGGGCGGGGGCAAGAGACCCAGTACTTC. V and J are TRBV6-1 and TRBJ2-5; 7 bases align to TRBD2. The germline CDR1 and CDR2 sequences are MNHNS and SASEGT. Trimming cost V 3 bases and J 2 bases; bases outside gene matches: 6. CDR3 length equals 15 residues.

At least ten counts were recorded for this clonotype. V usage is TRBV7-9 and J usage is TRBJ1-6, with 10 nucleotides matching TRBD1. The V gene's germline CDR1 is SEHNR and CDR2 FQNEAQ (reference sequence). V lost 4 bases to trimming and J lost 9 bases; unmatched junction nucleotides: 9. CDR3 length: 16 residues. The CDR3 loop is CASSYRSGQGPSPLHF. The CDR3 DNA follows: TGTGCCAGCAGCTACCGCTCGGGACAGGGGCCTTCACCCCTCCACTTT. Full variable domain (rest looked up from reference TRBV7-9 and TRBJ1-6): DTGVSQNPRHKITKRGQNVTFRCDPISEHNRLYWYRQTLGQGPEFLTYFQNEAQLEKSRLLSDRFSAERPKGSFSTLEIQRTEQGDSAMYLCASSYRSGQGPSPLHFGNGTRLTVT.

This clonotype was seen repeatedly, ten times or more. This sequence joins TRBV3-1 and TRBJ2-7, with D hard to call. The CDR3 runs to 12 residues. The V gene's germline CDR1 is LGHDT and CDR2 YNNKEL (reference sequence). V lost 2 bases and J 5 bases, leaving 7 bases between the germline ends. CDR3 DNA sequence: TGTGCCAGCAGCCAACTCTGGGACGAGCAGTACTTC. Its protein is CASSQLWDEQYF.